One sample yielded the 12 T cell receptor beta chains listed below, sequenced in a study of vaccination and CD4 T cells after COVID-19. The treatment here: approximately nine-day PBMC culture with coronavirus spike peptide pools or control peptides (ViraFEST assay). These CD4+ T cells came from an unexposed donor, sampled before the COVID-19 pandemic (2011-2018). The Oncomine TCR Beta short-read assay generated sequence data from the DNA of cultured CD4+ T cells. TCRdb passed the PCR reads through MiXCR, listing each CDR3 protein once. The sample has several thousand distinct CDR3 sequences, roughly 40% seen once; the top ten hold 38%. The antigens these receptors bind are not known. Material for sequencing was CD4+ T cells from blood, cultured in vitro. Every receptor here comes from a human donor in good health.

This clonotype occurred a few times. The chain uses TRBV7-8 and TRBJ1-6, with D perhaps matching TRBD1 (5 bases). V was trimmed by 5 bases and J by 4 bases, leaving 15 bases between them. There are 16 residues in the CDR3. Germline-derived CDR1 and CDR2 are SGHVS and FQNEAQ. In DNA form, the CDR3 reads TGTGCCAGCAGCCCTGGGACCGTTATTTATAATTCACCCCTCCACTTT. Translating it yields CASSPGTVIYNSPLHF. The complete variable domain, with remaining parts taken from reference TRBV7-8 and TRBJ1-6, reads GAGVSQSPRYKVAKRGQDVALRCDPISGHVSLFWYQQALGQGPEFLTYFQNEAQLDKSGLPSDRFFAERPEGSVSTLKIQRTQQEDSAVYLCASSPGTVIYNSPLHFGNGTRLTVT.

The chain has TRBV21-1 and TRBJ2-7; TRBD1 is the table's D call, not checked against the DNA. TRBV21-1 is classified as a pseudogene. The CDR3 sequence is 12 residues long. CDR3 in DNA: TGTGCCAGCAGCAAAGGGACAGGCGAGCAGTACTTC. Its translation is CASSKGTGEQYF.

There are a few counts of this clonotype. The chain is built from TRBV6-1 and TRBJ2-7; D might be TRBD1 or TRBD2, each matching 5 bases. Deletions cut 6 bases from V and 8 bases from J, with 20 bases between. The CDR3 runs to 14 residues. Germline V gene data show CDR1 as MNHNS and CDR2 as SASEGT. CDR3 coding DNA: TGTGCCAGCAGGGGACGGCTAGGACCCTCCCAGCAGTACTTC. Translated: CASRGRLGPSQQYF.

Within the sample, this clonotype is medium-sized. The CDR3 here is CSAIGQGGGNTIYF. The CDR3 nucleotides read TGCAGTGCCATCGGACAGGGCGGAGGAAACACCATATATTTT. The chain couples TRBV20-1 to TRBJ1-3; 8 nucleotides agree with TRBD1. From germline, CDR1 is DFQATT and CDR2 SNEGSKA (reference sequence). The CDR3 is 14 amino acids. The V gene end was trimmed by 6 bases and the J gene end by 4 bases; junction bases not matched to a gene: 8.

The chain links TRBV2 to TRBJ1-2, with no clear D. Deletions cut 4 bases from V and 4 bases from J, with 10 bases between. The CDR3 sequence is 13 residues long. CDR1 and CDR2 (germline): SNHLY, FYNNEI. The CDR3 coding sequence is TGTGCCAGCAGTGTGATAGTTTCCTATGGCTACACCTTC. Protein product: CASSVIVSYGYTF.

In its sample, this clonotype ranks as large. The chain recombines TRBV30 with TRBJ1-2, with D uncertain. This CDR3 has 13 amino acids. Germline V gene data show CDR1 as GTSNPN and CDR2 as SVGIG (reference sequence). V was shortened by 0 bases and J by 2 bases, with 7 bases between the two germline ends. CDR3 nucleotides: TGTGCCTGGAGTGTACAAGCAAACTATGGCTACACCTTC. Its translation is CAWSVQANYGYTF.

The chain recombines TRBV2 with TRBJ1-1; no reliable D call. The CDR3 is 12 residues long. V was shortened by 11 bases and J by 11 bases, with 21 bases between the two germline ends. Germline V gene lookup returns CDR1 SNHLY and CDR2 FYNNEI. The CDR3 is CAEEGAVLMAFF. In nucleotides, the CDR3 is TGTGCCGAGGAGGGAGCCGTATTAATGGCTTTCTTT.

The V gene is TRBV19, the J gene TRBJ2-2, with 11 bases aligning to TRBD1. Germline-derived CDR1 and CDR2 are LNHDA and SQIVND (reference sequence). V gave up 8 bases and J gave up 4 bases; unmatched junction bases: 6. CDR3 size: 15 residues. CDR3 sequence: CASHSGTGGTGELFF. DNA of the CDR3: TGTGCCAGTCATTCCGGGACAGGGGGCACCGGGGAGCTGTTTTTT.

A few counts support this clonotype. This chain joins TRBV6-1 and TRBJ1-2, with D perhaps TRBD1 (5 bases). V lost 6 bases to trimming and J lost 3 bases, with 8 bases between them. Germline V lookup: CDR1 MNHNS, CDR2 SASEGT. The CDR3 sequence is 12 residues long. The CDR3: CASRVGDYGYTF. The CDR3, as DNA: TGTGCCAGCAGGGTGGGGGACTATGGCTACACCTTC.

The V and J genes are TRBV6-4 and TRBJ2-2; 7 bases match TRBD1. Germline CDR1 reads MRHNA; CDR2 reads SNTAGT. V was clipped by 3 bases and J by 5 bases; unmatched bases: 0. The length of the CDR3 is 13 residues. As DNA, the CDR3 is TGTGCCAGCAGTGAACAGGGGACCGGGGAGCTGTTTTTT. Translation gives CASSEQGTGELFF.

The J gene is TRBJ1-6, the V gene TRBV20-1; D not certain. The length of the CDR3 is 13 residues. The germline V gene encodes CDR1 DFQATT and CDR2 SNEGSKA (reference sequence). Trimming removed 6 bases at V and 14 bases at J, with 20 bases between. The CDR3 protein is CSASPEGGPSLHF. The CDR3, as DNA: TGCAGTGCCTCACCCGAAGGAGGTCCATCCCTCCACTTT.

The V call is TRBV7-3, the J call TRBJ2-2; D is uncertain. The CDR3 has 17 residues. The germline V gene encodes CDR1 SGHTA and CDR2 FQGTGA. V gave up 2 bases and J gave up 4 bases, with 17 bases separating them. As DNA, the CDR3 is TGTGCCAGCAGCTTATCGCCCCTATGGGGTGGCACCGGGGAGCTGTTTTTT. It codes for CASSLSPLWGGTGELFF.